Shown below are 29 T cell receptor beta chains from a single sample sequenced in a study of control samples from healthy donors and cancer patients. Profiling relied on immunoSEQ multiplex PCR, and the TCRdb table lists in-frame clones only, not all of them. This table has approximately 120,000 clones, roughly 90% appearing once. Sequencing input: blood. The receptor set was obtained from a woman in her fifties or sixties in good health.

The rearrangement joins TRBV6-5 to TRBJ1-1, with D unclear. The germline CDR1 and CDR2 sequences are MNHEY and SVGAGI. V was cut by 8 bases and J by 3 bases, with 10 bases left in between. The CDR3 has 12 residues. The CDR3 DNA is TGTGCCAGCGAAGAGTGGGACACTGAAGCTTTCTTT. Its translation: CASEEWDTEAFF.

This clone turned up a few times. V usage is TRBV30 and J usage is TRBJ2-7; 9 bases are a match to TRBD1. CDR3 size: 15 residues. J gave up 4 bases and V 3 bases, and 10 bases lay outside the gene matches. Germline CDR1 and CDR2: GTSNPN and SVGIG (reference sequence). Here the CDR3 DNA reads TGTGCCTGGAGCCGTGGGACAGGGATGTTGTACGAGCAGTACTTC. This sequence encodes CAWSRGTGMLYEQYF.

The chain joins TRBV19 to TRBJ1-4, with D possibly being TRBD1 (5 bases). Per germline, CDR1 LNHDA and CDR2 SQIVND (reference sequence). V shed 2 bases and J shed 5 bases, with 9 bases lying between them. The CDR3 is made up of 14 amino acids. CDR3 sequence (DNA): TGTGCCAGTAGTATAAAGACAGTAAATGAAAAACTGTTTTTT. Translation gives CASSIKTVNEKLFF.

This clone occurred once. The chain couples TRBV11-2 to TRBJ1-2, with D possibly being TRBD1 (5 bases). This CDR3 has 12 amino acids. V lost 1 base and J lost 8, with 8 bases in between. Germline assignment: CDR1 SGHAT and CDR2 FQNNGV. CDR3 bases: TGTGCCAGCAGCTTAGGGGACCGGGGCTACACCTTC. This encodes CASSLGDRGYTF.

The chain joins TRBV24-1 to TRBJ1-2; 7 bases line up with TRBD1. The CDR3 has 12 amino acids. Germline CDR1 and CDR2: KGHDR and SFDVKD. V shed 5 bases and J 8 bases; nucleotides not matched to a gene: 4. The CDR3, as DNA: TGTGCCACCAGTGGACAGGGTGTAGGCTACACCTTC. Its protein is CATSGQGVGYTF.

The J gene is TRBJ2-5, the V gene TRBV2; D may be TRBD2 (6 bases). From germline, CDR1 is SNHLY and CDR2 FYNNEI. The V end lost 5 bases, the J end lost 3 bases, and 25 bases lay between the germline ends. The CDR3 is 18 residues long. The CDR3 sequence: CASSYPEERRAQEETQYF. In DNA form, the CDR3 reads TGTGCCAGCAGTTATCCTGAAGAGCGGAGGGCGCAGGAAGAGACCCAGTACTTC.

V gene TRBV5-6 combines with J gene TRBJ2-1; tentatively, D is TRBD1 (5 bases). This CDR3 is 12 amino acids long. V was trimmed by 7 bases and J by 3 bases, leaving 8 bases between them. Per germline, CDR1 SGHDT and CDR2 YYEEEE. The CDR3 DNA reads TGTGCCAGCTGGACAAACTACAATGAGCAGTTCTTC. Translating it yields CASWTNYNEQFF. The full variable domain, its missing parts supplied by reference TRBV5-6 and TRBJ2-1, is DAGVTQSPTHLIKTRGQQVTLRCSPKSGHDTVSWYQQALGQGPQFIFQYYEEEERQRGNFPDRFSGHQFPNYSSELNVNALLLGDSALYLCASWTNYNEQFFGPGTRLTVL.

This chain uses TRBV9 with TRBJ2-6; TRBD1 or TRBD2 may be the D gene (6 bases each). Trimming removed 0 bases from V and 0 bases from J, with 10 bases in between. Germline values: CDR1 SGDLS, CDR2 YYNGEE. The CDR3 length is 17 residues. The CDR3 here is CASSVAGALSGANVLTF. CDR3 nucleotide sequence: TGTGCCAGCAGCGTAGCGGGGGCGCTCTCTGGGGCCAACGTCCTGACTTTC. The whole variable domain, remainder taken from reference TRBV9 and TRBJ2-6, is DSGVTQTPKHLITATGQRVTLRCSPRSGDLSVYWYQQSLDQGLQFLIQYYNGEERAKGNILERFSAQQFPDLHSELNLSSLELGDSALYFCASSVAGALSGANVLTFGAGSRLTVL.

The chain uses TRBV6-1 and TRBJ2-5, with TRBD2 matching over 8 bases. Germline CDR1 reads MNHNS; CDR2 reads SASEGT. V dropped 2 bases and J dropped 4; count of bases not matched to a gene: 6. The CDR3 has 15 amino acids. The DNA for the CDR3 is TGTGCCAGCAGTGAATTCTCGGCGGGAGGAGAGACCCAGTACTTC. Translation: CASSEFSAGGETQYF.

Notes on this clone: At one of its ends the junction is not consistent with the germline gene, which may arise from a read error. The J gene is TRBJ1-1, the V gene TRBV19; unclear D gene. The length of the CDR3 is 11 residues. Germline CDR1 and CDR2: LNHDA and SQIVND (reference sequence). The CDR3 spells CASSIEAEAFF. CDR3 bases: TGTGCCAGTAGCATAGAGGCCGAAGCTTTCTTT.

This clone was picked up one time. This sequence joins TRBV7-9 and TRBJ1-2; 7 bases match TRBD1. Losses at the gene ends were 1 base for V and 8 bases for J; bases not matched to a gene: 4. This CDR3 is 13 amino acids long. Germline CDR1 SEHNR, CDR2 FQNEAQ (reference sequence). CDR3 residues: CASSLGTGRGYTF. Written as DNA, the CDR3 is TGTGCCAGCAGCTTAGGGACAGGCCGAGGCTACACCTTC.

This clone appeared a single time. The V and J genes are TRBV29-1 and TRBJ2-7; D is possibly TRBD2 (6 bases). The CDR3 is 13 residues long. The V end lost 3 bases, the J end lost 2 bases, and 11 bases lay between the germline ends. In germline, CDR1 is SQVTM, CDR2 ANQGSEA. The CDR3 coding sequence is TGCAGCGTTGATGGGAGGTCCCCCTACGAGCAGTACTTC. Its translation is CSVDGRSPYEQYF.

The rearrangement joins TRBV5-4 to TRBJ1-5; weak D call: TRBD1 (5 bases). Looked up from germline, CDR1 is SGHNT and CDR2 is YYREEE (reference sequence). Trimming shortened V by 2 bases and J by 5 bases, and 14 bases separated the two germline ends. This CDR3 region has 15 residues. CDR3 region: CASSFSPRGDQPQHF. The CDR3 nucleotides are TGTGCCAGCAGCTTCAGTCCGAGGGGAGATCAGCCCCAGCATTTT. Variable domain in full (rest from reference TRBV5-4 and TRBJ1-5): ETGVTQSPTHLIKTRGQQVTLRCSSQSGHNTVSWYQQALGQGPQFIFQYYREEENGRGNFPPRFSGLQFPNYSSELNVNALELDDSALYLCASSFSPRGDQPQHFGDGTRLSIL.

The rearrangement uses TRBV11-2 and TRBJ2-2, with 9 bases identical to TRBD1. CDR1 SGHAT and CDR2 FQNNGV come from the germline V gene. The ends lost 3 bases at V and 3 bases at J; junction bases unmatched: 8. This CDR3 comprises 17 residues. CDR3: CASSFAPGQGDTGELFF. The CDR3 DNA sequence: TGTGCCAGCAGCTTTGCTCCGGGACAGGGCGACACCGGGGAGCTGTTTTTT.

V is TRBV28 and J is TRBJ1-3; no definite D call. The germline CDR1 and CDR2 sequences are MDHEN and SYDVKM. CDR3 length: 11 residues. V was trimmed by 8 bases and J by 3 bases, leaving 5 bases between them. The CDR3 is CASDVGNTIYF. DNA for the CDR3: TGTGCCAGCGACGTTGGAAACACCATATATTTT.

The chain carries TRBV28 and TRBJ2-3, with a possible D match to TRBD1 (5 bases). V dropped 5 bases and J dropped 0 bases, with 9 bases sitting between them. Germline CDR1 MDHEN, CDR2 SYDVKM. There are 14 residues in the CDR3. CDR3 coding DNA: TGTGCCAGCAGTCATAGACAGAGCACAGATACGCAGTATTTT. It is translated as CASSHRQSTDTQYF.

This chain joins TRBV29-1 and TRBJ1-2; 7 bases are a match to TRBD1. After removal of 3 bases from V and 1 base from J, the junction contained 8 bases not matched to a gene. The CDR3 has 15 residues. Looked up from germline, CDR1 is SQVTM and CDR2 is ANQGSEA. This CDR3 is CSVDPPGQLNYGYTF. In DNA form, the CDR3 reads TGCAGCGTTGACCCCCCGGGACAGCTTAACTATGGCTACACCTTC.

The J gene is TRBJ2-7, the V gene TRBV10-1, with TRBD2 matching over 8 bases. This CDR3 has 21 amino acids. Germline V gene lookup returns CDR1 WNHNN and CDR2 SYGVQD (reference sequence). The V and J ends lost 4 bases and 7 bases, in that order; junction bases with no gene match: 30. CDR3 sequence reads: CASSGTDCMGGGPAVGREQYV. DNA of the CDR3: TGCGCCAGCAGTGGGACCGACTGTATGGGCGGGGGGCCCGCCGTGGGTAGAGAGCAGTACGTC.

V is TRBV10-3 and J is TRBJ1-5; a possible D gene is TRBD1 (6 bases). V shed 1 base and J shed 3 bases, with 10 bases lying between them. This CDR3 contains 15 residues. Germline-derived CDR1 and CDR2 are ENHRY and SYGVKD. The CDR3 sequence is CAISEYQGTNQPQHF. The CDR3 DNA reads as TGTGCCATCAGTGAGTATCAGGGGACCAATCAGCCCCAGCATTTT.

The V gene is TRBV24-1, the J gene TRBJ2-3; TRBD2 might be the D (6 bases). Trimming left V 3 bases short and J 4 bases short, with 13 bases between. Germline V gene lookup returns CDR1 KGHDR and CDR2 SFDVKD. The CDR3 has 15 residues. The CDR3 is CATSDRQGGPDTQYF. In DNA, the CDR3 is TGTGCCACCAGTGATAGGCAGGGAGGTCCAGATACGCAGTATTTT.

The CDR3 region is CAWSEQGALTNYGYTF. The DNA for the CDR3 is TGTGCCTGGAGTGAACAAGGGGCGCTGACTAACTATGGCTACACCTTC. This chain connects TRBV30 to TRBJ1-2, with a possible D match to TRBD1 (5 bases). The CDR3 runs to 16 residues. Trimming took off 1 base at V and 0 bases at J, with 15 bases between the two ends. CDR1 is GTSNPN, CDR2 SVGIG, per germline (reference sequence).

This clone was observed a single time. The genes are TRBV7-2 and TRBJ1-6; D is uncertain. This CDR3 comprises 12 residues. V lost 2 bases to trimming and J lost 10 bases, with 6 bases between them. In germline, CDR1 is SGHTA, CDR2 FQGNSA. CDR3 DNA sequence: TGTGCCAGCAGCTTAATTACATCACCCCTCCACTTT. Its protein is CASSLITSPLHF.

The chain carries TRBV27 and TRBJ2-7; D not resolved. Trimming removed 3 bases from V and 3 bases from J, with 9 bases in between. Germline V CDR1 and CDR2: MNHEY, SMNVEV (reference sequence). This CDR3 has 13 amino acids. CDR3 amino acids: CASSFSPDYEQYV. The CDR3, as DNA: TGTGCCAGCAGTTTTTCCCCGGACTACGAGCAGTACGTC.

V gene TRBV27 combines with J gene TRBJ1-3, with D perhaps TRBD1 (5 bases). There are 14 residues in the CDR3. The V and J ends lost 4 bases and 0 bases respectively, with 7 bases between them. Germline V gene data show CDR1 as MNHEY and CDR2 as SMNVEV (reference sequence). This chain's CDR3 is CASSSQVSGNTIYF. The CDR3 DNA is TGTGCCAGCAGTTCACAGGTCTCTGGAAACACCATATATTTT.

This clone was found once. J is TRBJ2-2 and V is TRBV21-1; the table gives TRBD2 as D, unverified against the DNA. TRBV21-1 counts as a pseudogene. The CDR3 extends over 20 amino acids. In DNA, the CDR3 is TGTGCCAGCAGCAAATGTGGGACTAGCGGGAGGGCCAGGCCTACCGGGGAGCTGTTTTTT. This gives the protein CASSKCGTSGRARPTGELFF.

This chain's CDR3 is CASFGQGNTEAFF. The DNA of the CDR3 is TGTGCCAGCTTTGGACAGGGCAACACTGAAGCTTTCTTT. The chain links TRBV6-5 to TRBJ1-1, with TRBD1 matching over 8 bases. Germline lookup yields CDR1 MNHEY and CDR2 SVGAGI. The CDR3 length is 13 residues. J gave up 2 bases and V 8 bases, and 4 bases lay outside the gene matches.

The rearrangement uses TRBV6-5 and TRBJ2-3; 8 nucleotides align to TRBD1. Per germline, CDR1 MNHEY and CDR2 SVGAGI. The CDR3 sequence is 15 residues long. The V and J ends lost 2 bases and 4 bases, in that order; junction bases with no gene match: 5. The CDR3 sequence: CASSYEAGGADTQYF. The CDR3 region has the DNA TGTGCCAGCAGTTACGAGGCAGGGGGCGCAGATACGCAGTATTTT.

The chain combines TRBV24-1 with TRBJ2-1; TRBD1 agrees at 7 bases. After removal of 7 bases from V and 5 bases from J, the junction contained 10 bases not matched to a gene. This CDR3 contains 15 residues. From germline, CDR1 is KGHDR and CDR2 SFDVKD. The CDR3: CATSLARQGDNEQFF. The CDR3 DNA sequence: TGTGCCACCAGCCTCGCCCGACAGGGAGACAATGAGCAGTTCTTC.

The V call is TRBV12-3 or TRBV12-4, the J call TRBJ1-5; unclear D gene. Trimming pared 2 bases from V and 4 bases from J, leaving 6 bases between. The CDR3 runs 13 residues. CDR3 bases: TGTGCCAGCAGTTTAACACCTAATCAGCCCCAGCATTTT. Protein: CASSLTPNQPQHF.